This is a list of T cell receptor beta chains from one sample in a study of T-cell memory formation after mild COVID-19. TCRdb called the 5' RACE reads again in MiXCR, with one record for every CDR3 protein. Of about 400,000 distinct CDR3 sequences listed, over 13% were seen once; the top ten hold 20% to 25%. The sample consisted of PBMCs or a T cell subset sorted from them (not recorded which). The receptors shown here come from a man in his late teens or twenties who had mild COVID-19 (a few samples of this study predate the infection). Cell type and time point are not known. CDR3s include the opening cysteine and the closing phenylalanine or tryptophan. The D gene is left open where the match is weak. Expanded clones get a size class; other rows say once, few or many, or leave the size out.

v_gene: TRBV27
abundance: -
d_gene: -
len: 13
j_gene: TRBJ1-3
CDR3nt: TGTGCCAGCAGTTCCGGGGGGCGAAACACCATATATTTT
CDR3aa: CASSSGGRNTIYF

v_gene: TRBV7-2
abundance: -
d_gene: -
len: 15
j_gene: TRBJ1-5
CDR3nt: TGTGCCAGCAGCCCGGGCAGGGGATCAAATCAGCCCCAGCATTTT
CDR3aa: CASSPGRGSNQPQHF

v_gene: TRBV7-3
abundance: many
d_gene: TRBD2
len: 15
j_gene: TRBJ2-1
CDR3nt: TGTGCCAGCAGCTTAAGCGGGGGGCATTACAATGAGCAGTTCTTC
CDR3aa: CASSLSGGHYNEQFF

v_gene: TRBV11-2
abundance: -
d_gene: -
len: 14
j_gene: TRBJ2-2
CDR3nt: TGTGCCAGCAGGGAGAACGCGAACACCGGGGAGCTGTTTTTT
CDR3aa: CASRENANTGELFF

v_gene: TRBV24-1
abundance: many
d_gene: TRBD1
len: 16
j_gene: TRBJ1-5
CDR3nt: TGTGCCACCAGTGAACCGACAGGGATAAGCAATCAGCCCCAGCATTTT
CDR3aa: CATSEPTGISNQPQHF

v_gene: TRBV12-3/TRBV12-4
abundance: few
d_gene: -
len: 15
j_gene: TRBJ2-1
CDR3nt: TGTGCCAGCAGTTTACAGGGGCCCCCCTACAATGAGCAGTTCTTC
CDR3aa: CASSLQGPPYNEQFF

v_gene: TRBV7-6
abundance: few
d_gene: -
len: 14
j_gene: TRBJ2-2
CDR3nt: TGTGCCAGCAGCGCCCCGGGGGCGGACGGGGAGCTGTTTTTT
CDR3aa: CASSAPGADGELFF

v_gene: TRBV2
abundance: many
d_gene: TRBD1
len: 14
j_gene: TRBJ1-5
CDR3nt: TGTGCCACAAGGACAGGGTATGTGGATCAGCCCCAGCATTTT
CDR3aa: CATRTGYVDQPQHF

v_gene: TRBV3-1
abundance: -
d_gene: -
len: 16
j_gene: TRBJ2-6
CDR3nt: TGTGCCAGCAGCCAAGTCAGGGTCTCTGGGGCCAACGTCCTGACTTTC
CDR3aa: CASSQVRVSGANVLTF

v_gene: TRBV14
abundance: few
d_gene: TRBD2
len: 15
j_gene: TRBJ2-7
CDR3nt: TGTGCCAGCAGCCAGAGGACTAGCGGGCGATACGAGCAGTACTTC
CDR3aa: CASSQRTSGRYEQYF

v_gene: TRBV20-1
abundance: few
d_gene: -
len: 14
j_gene: TRBJ2-5
CDR3nt: TGCAGTGCTCTGAAGCCGCCCGATCAAGAGACCCAGTACTTC
CDR3aa: CSALKPPDQETQYF

v_gene: TRBV3-1
abundance: -
d_gene: -
len: 14
j_gene: TRBJ2-7
CDR3nt: TGTGCCAGCAGCCCCTATTTGGGAGCCTACGAGCAGTACTTC
CDR3aa: CASSPYLGAYEQYF

v_gene: TRBV4-2
abundance: -
d_gene: TRBD1
len: 15
j_gene: TRBJ1-1
CDR3nt: TGTGCCAGCAGCCATGAGAGCAGGGGGGACACTGAAGCTTTCTTT
CDR3aa: CASSHESRGDTEAFF

v_gene: TRBV6-5
abundance: few
d_gene: -
len: 18
j_gene: TRBJ1-3
CDR3nt: TGTGCCAGCAGTAAACAGATTCCACAGGGAGGCTCTGGAAACACCATATATTTT
CDR3aa: CASSKQIPQGGSGNTIYF

v_gene: TRBV20-1
abundance: -
d_gene: -
len: 12
j_gene: TRBJ2-5
CDR3nt: TGCAGTGCCTATAAGCCACAAGAGACCCAGTACTTC
CDR3aa: CSAYKPQETQYF

v_gene: TRBV29-1
abundance: -
d_gene: TRBD2
len: 12
j_gene: TRBJ2-1
CDR3nt: TGCACCAGCCAGCGGGGGGGCCGCGAGCAGTTCTTC
CDR3aa: CTSQRGGREQFF

v_gene: TRBV7-2
abundance: -
d_gene: -
len: 15
j_gene: TRBJ1-1
CDR3nt: TGTGCCAGCAGCTTATTGGGTTCTGGAAACACTGAAGCTTTCTTT
CDR3aa: CASSLLGSGNTEAFF

v_gene: TRBV4-3
abundance: -
d_gene: TRBD1
len: 13
j_gene: TRBJ1-2
CDR3nt: TGCGCCAGCAGTGCGGGACAGGGGCCTGGCTACACCTTC
CDR3aa: CASSAGQGPGYTF

v_gene: TRBV29-1
abundance: many
d_gene: TRBD1
len: 16
j_gene: TRBJ1-5
CDR3nt: TGCAGCCCTGGACAGGGGGAATGCTATAGCAATCAGCCCCAGCATTTT
CDR3aa: CSPGQGECYSNQPQHF

v_gene: TRBV5-1
abundance: -
d_gene: -
len: 18
j_gene: TRBJ2-1
CDR3nt: TGCGCCAGCAGTTACAATATTCCCGGCGGAGGGGGCTTCGATGAGCAGTTCTTC
CDR3aa: CASSYNIPGGGGFDEQFF

v_gene: TRBV27
abundance: few
d_gene: -
len: 13
j_gene: TRBJ2-1
CDR3nt: TGTGCCAGCAGTTTCCGGGTTAACAATGAGCAGTTCTTC
CDR3aa: CASSFRVNNEQFF

v_gene: TRBV18
abundance: many
d_gene: -
len: 12
j_gene: TRBJ2-1
CDR3nt: TGTGCCAGCTCACCGCCAGGGAATGAGCAGTTCTTC
CDR3aa: CASSPPGNEQFF

v_gene: TRBV28
abundance: -
d_gene: -
len: 11
j_gene: TRBJ1-2
CDR3nt: TGTGCCAGCATCAACTACGGGGGCTACACCTTC
CDR3aa: CASINYGGYTF

v_gene: TRBV29-1
abundance: many
d_gene: TRBD2
len: 16
j_gene: TRBJ2-3
CDR3nt: TGCAGCGTCAAAGGGGTGCGGGGGGGCAGCACAGATACGCAGTATTTT
CDR3aa: CSVKGVRGGSTDTQYF

v_gene: TRBV27
abundance: few
d_gene: TRBD1
len: 15
j_gene: TRBJ1-6
CDR3nt: TGTGCCAGCACCGAAACTCTGACAGGGTATTCACCCCTCCACTTT
CDR3aa: CASTETLTGYSPLHF

v_gene: TRBV20-1
abundance: few
d_gene: -
len: 12
j_gene: TRBJ2-5
CDR3nt: TGCAGTGCTAGCAGCGGGCTAGAGACCCAGTACTTC
CDR3aa: CSASSGLETQYF

v_gene: TRBV5-1
abundance: few
d_gene: TRBD2
len: 15
j_gene: TRBJ2-5
CDR3nt: TGCGCCAGCAGCCTGGGACTAGCGGGGCAAGAGACCCAGTACTTC
CDR3aa: CASSLGLAGQETQYF

v_gene: TRBV5-1
abundance: many
d_gene: -
len: 14
j_gene: TRBJ2-5
CDR3nt: TGCGCCAGCAGCTCCCCAGGGGGGACGGAGACCCAGTACTTC
CDR3aa: CASSSPGGTETQYF

v_gene: TRBV27
abundance: few
d_gene: -
len: 15
j_gene: TRBJ2-1
CDR3nt: TGTGCCAGCAGTCCCCTCGGGAGCTCCTACAATGAGCAGTTCTTC
CDR3aa: CASSPLGSSYNEQFF

v_gene: TRBV11-2
abundance: -
d_gene: -
len: 14
j_gene: TRBJ2-3
CDR3nt: TGTGCCAGCAGCAGAGTCGGCAGATCAGCTACGCAGTATTTT
CDR3aa: CASSRVGRSATQYF

v_gene: TRBV5-1
abundance: many
d_gene: -
len: 14
j_gene: TRBJ2-2
CDR3nt: TGCGCCAGCAGCACCGGGGCGAACACCGGGGAGCTGTTTTTT
CDR3aa: CASSTGANTGELFF

v_gene: TRBV7-9
abundance: few
d_gene: -
len: 13
j_gene: TRBJ1-1
CDR3nt: TGTGCCAGCAGCTTAGGACAGCTCTTTAAAGCTTTCTTT
CDR3aa: CASSLGQLFKAFF

v_gene: TRBV4-1
abundance: -
d_gene: -
len: 16
j_gene: TRBJ2-3
CDR3nt: TGCGCCAGCAGCCAAAAACAGGGTTGGGACACAGATACGCAGTATTTT
CDR3aa: CASSQKQGWDTDTQYF

v_gene: TRBV7-6
abundance: few
d_gene: -
len: 17
j_gene: TRBJ1-1
CDR3nt: TGTGCCAGCAGCTTAGGTTCGGGCAGACTCCTGAACACTGAAGCTTTCTTT
CDR3aa: CASSLGSGRLLNTEAFF

v_gene: TRBV9
abundance: -
d_gene: -
len: 15
j_gene: TRBJ2-5
CDR3nt: TGTGCCAGCAGCAACACGGTGGGAGTCCAAGAGACCCAGTACTTC
CDR3aa: CASSNTVGVQETQYF

v_gene: TRBV19
abundance: many
d_gene: TRBD2
len: 15
j_gene: TRBJ2-1
CDR3nt: TGTGCCAGTAGTAAGACTAGCGGCTCCTACAATGAGCAGTTCTTC
CDR3aa: CASSKTSGSYNEQFF

v_gene: TRBV5-1
abundance: -
d_gene: -
len: 13
j_gene: TRBJ2-5
CDR3nt: TGCGCCAGCAGCATAAGACACCAAGAGACCCAGTACTTC
CDR3aa: CASSIRHQETQYF

v_gene: TRBV19
abundance: -
d_gene: TRBD1
len: 14
j_gene: TRBJ1-1
CDR3nt: TGTGCCAGTAGGACGACAGGGCAGGCCACTGAAGCTTTCTTT
CDR3aa: CASRTTGQATEAFF

v_gene: TRBV5-4
abundance: few
d_gene: -
len: 12
j_gene: TRBJ2-4
CDR3nt: TGTGCCAGCAGCCCCGGTGAGGGCATTCAGTACTTC
CDR3aa: CASSPGEGIQYF

v_gene: TRBV5-1
abundance: few
d_gene: TRBD1
len: 14
j_gene: TRBJ1-2
CDR3nt: TGCGCCAGCAGCTTCGGGACAGGGTTGTATGGCTACACCTTC
CDR3aa: CASSFGTGLYGYTF

v_gene: TRBV4-1
abundance: few
d_gene: -
len: 17
j_gene: TRBJ1-2
CDR3nt: TGCGCCAGCAGCCAAGACCTTTCGCCTGCCAGTTGGGGTGGCTACACCTTC
CDR3aa: CASSQDLSPASWGGYTF

v_gene: TRBV7-9
abundance: -
d_gene: -
len: 16
j_gene: TRBJ2-2
CDR3nt: TGTGCCAGCAGCTTAAAGGCGGGGGCAAACACCGGGGAGCTGTTTTTT
CDR3aa: CASSLKAGANTGELFF

v_gene: TRBV7-2
abundance: many
d_gene: -
len: 14
j_gene: TRBJ1-5
CDR3nt: TGTGCCAGCAGCTTGGGGACAAGTAATCAGCCCCAGCATTTT
CDR3aa: CASSLGTSNQPQHF

v_gene: TRBV7-6
abundance: -
d_gene: TRBD1
len: 18
j_gene: TRBJ2-5
CDR3nt: TGTGCCAGCAGCTTAGAGGAGAGGACAGGGGAGATCGAAGAGACCCAGTACTTC
CDR3aa: CASSLEERTGEIEETQYF

v_gene: TRBV7-3
abundance: few
d_gene: TRBD2
len: 14
j_gene: TRBJ2-5
CDR3nt: TGTGCCAGCAGCCCTCGGGAGGGCCGAGAGACCCAGTACTTC
CDR3aa: CASSPREGRETQYF

v_gene: TRBV6-5
abundance: many
d_gene: -
len: 14
j_gene: TRBJ1-1
CDR3nt: TGTGCCAGCAGTTACCGGGCCGGGAGCACTGAAGCTTTCTTT
CDR3aa: CASSYRAGSTEAFF